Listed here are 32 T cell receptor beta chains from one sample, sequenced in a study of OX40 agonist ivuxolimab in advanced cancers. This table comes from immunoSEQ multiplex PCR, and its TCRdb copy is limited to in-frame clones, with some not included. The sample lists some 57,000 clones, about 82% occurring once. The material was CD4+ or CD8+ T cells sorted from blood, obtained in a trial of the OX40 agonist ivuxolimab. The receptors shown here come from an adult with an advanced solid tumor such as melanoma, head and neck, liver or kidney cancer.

The CDR3 is CASSETSGGKETQYF. CDR3 coding DNA: TGTGCCAGCAGTGAGACTAGCGGGGGGAAAGAGACCCAGTACTTC. The chain uses TRBV6-1 and TRBJ2-5; TRBD2 matches at 13 bases. The V gene's germline CDR1 is MNHNS and CDR2 SASEGT. The CDR3 consists of 15 residues. J was trimmed by 3 bases and V by 3 bases; bases with no gene match: 1.

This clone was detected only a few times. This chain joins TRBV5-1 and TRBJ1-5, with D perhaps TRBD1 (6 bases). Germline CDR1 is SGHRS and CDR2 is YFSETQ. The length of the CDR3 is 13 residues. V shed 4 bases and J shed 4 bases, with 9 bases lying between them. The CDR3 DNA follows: TGCGCCAGCAGCCCGGACAGTAATCAGCCCCAGCATTTT. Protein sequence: CASSPDSNQPQHF.

The chain's CDR3 is CASSLTGYQETQYF. The CDR3 nucleotides read TGTGCCAGCAGCTTGACGGGTTACCAAGAGACCCAGTACTTC. The chain is built from TRBV7-2 and TRBJ2-5; unclear D gene. Germline loops: CDR1 SGHTA, CDR2 FQGNSA. The CDR3 extends over 14 amino acids. Trimming removed 3 bases from V and 0 bases from J, with 8 bases in between.

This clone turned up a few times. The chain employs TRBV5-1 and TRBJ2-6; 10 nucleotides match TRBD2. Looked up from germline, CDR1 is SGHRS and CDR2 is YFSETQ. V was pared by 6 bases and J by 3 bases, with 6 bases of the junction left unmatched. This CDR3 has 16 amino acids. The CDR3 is CASTLAGVFGANVLTF. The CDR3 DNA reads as TGCGCCAGCACCCTAGCGGGGGTATTTGGGGCCAACGTCCTGACTTTC.

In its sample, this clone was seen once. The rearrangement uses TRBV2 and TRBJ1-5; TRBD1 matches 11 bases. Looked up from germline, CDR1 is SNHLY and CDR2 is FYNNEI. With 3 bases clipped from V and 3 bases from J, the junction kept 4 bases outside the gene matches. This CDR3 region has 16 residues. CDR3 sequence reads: CASSDPGQGANQPQHF. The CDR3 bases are TGTGCCAGCAGTGACCCCGGACAGGGGGCCAATCAGCCCCAGCATTTT.

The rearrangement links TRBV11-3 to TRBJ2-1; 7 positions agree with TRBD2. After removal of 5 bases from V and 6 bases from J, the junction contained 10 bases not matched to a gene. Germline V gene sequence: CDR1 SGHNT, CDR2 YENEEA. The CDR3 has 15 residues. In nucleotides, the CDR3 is TGTGCCAGCAGCCTCCTCGGGGGGAACCCCAATGAGCAGTTCTTC. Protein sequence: CASSLLGGNPNEQFF.

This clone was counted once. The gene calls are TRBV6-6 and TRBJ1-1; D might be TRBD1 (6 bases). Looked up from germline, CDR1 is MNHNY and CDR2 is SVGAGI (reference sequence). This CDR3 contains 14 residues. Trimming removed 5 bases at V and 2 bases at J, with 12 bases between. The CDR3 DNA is TGTGCCAGCAGTAACGAAGGGGGAAACACTGAAGCTTTCTTT. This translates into CASSNEGGNTEAFF.

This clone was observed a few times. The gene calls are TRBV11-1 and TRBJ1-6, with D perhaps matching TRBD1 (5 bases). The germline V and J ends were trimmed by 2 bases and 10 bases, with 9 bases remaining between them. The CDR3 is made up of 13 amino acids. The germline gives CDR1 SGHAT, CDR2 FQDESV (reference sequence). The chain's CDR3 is CASSLLQESPLHF. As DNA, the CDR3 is TGTGCCAGCAGCTTATTACAGGAATCACCCCTCCACTTT.

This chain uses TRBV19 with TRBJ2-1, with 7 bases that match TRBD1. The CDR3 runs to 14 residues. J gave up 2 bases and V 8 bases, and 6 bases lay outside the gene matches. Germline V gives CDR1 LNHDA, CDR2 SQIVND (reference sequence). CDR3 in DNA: TGTGCCAGTCGGGGCAGGGGGACCTACAATGAGCAGTTCTTC. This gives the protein CASRGRGTYNEQFF. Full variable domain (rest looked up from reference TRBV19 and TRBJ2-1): DGGITQSPKYLFRKEGQNVTLSCEQNLNHDAMYWYRQDPGQGLRLIYYSQIVNDFQKGDIAEGYSVSREKKESFPLTVTSAQKNPTAFYLCASRGRGTYNEQFFGPGTRLTVL.

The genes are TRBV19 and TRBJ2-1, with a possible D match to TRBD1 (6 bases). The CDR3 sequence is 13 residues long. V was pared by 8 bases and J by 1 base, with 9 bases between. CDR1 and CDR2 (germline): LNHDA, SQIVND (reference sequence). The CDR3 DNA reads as TGTGCCAGTCGGACAGAATCCTACAATGAGCAGTTCTTC. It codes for CASRTESYNEQFF.

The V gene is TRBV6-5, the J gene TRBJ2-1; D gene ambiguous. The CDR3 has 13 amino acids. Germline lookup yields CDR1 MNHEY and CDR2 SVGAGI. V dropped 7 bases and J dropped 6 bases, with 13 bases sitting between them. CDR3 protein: CASTHPTGNEQFF. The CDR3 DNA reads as TGTGCCAGCACCCACCCCACGGGCAATGAGCAGTTCTTC.

The chain's CDR3 is CASRDPNGLSNYGYTF. For the CDR3, the DNA is TGTGCCAGCCGCGATCCCAATGGACTCTCTAACTATGGCTACACCTTC. The V gene is TRBV28, the J gene TRBJ1-2; D not certain. The CDR3 is 16 amino acids. Trimming left V 8 bases short and J 0 bases short, with 19 bases between. CDR1 and CDR2 (germline): MDHEN, SYDVKM.

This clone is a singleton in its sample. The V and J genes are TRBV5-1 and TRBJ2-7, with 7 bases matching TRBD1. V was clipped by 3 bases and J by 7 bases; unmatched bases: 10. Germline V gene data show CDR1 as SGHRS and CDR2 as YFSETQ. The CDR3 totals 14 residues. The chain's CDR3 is CASSYQQGSGEQYF. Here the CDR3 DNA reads TGCGCCAGCAGCTACCAACAGGGGTCAGGAGAGCAGTACTTC.

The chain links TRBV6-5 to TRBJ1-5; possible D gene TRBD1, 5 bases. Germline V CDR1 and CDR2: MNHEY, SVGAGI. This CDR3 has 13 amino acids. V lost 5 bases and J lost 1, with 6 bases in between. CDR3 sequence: CASSRDSNQPQHF. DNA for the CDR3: TGTGCCAGCAGTAGGGACAGCAATCAGCCCCAGCATTTT.

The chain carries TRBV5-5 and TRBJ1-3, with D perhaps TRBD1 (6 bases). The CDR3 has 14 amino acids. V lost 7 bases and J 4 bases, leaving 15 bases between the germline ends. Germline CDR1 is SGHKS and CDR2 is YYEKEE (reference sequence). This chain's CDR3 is CASLPGAIGNTIYF. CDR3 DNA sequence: TGTGCCAGCCTCCCGGGGGCAATAGGAAACACCATATATTTT.

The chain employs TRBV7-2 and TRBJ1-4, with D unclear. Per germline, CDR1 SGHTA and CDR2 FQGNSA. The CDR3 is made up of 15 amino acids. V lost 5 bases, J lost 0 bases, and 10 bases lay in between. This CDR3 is CASSPQIATNEKLFF. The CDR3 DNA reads TGTGCCAGCAGCCCTCAGATTGCAACTAATGAAAAACTGTTTTTT.

DNA for the CDR3: TGTGCCAGCACCCCGCCCACAGGGCGGGACGCCGCGATTCCCTACAATGAGCAGTTCTTC. Protein product: CASTPPTGRDAAIPYNEQFF. The V and J genes are TRBV28 and TRBJ2-1, with D tentatively TRBD1 or TRBD2 (6 bases each). Trimming cost V 7 bases and J 2 bases, with 30 bases left between them. This CDR3 has 20 residues. Germline-derived CDR1 and CDR2 are MDHEN and SYDVKM.

CDR3 in DNA: TGCGCCAGCAGCCGTACTATCGTTAGGGGGCCTAATCAGCCCCAGCATTTT. It specifies CASSRTIVRGPNQPQHF. This chain joins TRBV4-1 and TRBJ1-5, with 7 nucleotides matching TRBD1. This CDR3 is built from 17 residues. Losses at the gene ends were 4 bases for V and 4 bases for J; bases not matched to a gene: 13. The germline V gene encodes CDR1 MGHRA and CDR2 YSYEKL.

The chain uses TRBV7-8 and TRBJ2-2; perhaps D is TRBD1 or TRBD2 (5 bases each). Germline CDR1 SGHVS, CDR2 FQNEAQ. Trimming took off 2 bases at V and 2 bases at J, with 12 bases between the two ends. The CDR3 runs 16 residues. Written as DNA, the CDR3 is TGTGCCAGCAGCTTATACGAGGGACCAAACACCGGGGAGCTGTTTTTT. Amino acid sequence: CASSLYEGPNTGELFF.

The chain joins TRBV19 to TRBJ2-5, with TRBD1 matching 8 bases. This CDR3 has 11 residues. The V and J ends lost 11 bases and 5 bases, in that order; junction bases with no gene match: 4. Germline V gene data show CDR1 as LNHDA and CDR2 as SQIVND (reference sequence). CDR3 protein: CASGGRETQYF. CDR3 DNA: TGTGCCTCAGGGGGCAGGGAGACCCAGTACTTC.

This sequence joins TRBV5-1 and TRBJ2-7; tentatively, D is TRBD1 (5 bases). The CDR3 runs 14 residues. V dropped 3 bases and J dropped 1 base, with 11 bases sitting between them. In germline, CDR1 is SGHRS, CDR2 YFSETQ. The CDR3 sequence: CASSWADNSYEQYF. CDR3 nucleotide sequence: TGCGCCAGCAGCTGGGCGGACAATTCCTACGAGCAGTACTTC. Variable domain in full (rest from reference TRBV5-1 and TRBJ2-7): KAGVTQTPRYLIKTRGQQVTLSCSPISGHRSVSWYQQTPGQGLQFLFEYFSETQRNKGNFPGRFSGRQFSNSRSEMNVSTLELGDSALYLCASSWADNSYEQYFGPGTRLTVT.

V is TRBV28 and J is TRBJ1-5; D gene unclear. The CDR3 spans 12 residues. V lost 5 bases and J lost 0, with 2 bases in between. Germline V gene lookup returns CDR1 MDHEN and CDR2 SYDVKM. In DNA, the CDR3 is TGTGCCAGCAGTAATAGCAATCAGCCCCAGCATTTT. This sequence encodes CASSNSNQPQHF. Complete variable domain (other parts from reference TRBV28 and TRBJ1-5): DVKVTQSSRYLVKRTGEKVFLECVQDMDHENMFWYRQDPGLGLRLIYFSYDVKMKEKGDIPEGYSVSREKKERFSLILESASTNQTSMYLCASSNSNQPQHFGDGTRLSIL.

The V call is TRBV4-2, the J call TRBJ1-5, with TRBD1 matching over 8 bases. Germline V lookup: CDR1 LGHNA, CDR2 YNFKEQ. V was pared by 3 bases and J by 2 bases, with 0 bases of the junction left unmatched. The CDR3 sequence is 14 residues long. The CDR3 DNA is TGTGCCAGCAGCCAGGGACAGGGCAATCAGCCCCAGCATTTT. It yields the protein CASSQGQGNQPQHF.

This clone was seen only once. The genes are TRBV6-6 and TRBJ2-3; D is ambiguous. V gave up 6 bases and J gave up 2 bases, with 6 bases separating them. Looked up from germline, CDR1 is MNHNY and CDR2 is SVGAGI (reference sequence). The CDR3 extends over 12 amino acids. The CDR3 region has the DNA TGTGCCAGCAGAGCTCCCACAGATACGCAGTATTTT. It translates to CASRAPTDTQYF.

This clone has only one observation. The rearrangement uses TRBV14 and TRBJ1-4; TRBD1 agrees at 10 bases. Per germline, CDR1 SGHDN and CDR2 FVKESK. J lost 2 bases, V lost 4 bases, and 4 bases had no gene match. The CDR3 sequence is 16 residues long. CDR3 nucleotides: TGTGCCAGCAGCCCGCTGACAGGGGGCACTAATGAAAAACTGTTTTTT. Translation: CASSPLTGGTNEKLFF.

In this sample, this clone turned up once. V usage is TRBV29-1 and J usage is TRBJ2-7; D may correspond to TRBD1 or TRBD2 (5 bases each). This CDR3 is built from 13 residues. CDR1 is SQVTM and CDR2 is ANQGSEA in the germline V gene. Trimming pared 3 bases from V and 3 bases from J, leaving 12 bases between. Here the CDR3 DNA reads TGCAGCGTTGATGGGGGTGGGGGCTACGAGCAGTACTTC. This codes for CSVDGGGGYEQYF.

The CDR3 protein is CASSLEVRDSGNTIYF. CDR3 in DNA: TGTGCCAGCAGCTTAGAGGTCAGGGACTCTGGAAACACCATATATTTT. The chain couples TRBV7-9 to TRBJ1-3, with TRBD1 as a possible D gene (5 bases). V shed 1 base and J shed 0 bases, with 10 bases lying between them. The CDR3 extends over 16 amino acids. In germline, CDR1 is SEHNR, CDR2 FQNEAQ (reference sequence).

The CDR3 protein is CASSRFASSGYTIYF. CDR3 coding DNA: TGTGCCAGTAGCCGATTCGCAAGTTCGGGGTACACCATATATTTT. The chain joins TRBV19 to TRBJ1-3; no clear D gene. Trimming took 6 bases from V and 8 from J, leaving 20 bases between them. Germline V gene sequence: CDR1 LNHDA, CDR2 SQIVND (reference sequence). This CDR3 has 15 amino acids.

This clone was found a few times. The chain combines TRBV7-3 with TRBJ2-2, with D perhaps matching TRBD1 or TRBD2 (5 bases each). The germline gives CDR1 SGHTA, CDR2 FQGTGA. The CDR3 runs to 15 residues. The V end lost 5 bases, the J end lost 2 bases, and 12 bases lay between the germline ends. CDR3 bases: TGTGCCAGCAGCCCCCCGGGACCAAACACCGGGGAGCTGTTTTTT. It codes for CASSPPGPNTGELFF.

The CDR3 DNA sequence: TGTGCCAGCAGCTTAGGGACGTCCAATGAGCAGTTCTTC. It specifies CASSLGTSNEQFF. V usage is TRBV7-9 and J usage is TRBJ2-1; D unresolved. V lost 1 base to trimming and J lost 6 bases, with 7 bases between them. This CDR3 is 13 amino acids long. Germline V lookup: CDR1 SEHNR, CDR2 FQNEAQ (reference sequence).

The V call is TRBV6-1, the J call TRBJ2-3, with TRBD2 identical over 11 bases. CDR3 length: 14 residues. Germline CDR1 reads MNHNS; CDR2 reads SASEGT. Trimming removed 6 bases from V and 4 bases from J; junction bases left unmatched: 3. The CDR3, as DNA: TGTGCCAGCAGGACTAGCGGGGTGCCAGATACGCAGTATTTT. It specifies CASRTSGVPDTQYF.

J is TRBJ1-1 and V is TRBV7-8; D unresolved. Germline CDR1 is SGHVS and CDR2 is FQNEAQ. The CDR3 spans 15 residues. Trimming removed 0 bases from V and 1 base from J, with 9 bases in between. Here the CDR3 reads CASSLALWRNTEAFF. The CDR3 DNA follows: TGTGCCAGCAGCTTAGCGCTGTGGAGGAACACTGAAGCTTTCTTT. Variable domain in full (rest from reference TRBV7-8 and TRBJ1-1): GAGVSQSPRYKVAKRGQDVALRCDPISGHVSLFWYQQALGQGPEFLTYFQNEAQLDKSGLPSDRFFAERPEGSVSTLKIQRTQQEDSAVYLCASSLALWRNTEAFFGQGTRLTVV.